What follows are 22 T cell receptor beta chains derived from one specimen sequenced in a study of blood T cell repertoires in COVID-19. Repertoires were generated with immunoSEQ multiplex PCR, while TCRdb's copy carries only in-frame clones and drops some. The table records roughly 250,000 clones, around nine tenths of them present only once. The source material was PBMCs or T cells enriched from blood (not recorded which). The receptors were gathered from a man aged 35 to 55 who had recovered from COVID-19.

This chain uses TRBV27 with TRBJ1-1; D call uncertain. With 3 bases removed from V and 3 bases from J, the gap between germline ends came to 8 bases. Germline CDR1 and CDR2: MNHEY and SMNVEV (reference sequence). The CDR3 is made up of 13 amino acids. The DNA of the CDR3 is TGTGCCAGCAGTTTTGAGGGTTACACTGAAGCTTTCTTT. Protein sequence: CASSFEGYTEAFF.

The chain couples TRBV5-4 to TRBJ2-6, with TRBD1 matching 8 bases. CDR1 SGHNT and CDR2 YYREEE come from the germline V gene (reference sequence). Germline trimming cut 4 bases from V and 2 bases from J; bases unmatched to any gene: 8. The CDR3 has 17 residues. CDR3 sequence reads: CASSLGQGITGANVLTF. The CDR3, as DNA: TGTGCCAGCAGCCTCGGACAGGGAATAACTGGGGCCAACGTCCTGACTTTC.

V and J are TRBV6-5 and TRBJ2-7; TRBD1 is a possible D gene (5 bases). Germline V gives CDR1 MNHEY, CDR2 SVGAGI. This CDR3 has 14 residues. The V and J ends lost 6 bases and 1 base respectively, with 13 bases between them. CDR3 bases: TGTGCCAGCAGGTGGGGCAGCACTTCCTACGAGCAGTACTTC. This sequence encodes CASRWGSTSYEQYF.

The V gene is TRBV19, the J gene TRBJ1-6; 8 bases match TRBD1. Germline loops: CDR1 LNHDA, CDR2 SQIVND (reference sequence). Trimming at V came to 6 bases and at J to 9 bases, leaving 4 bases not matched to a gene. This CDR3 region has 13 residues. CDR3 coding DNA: TGTGCCAGTAGAGGACAGGGTGGTTCACCCCTCCACTTT. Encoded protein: CASRGQGGSPLHF.

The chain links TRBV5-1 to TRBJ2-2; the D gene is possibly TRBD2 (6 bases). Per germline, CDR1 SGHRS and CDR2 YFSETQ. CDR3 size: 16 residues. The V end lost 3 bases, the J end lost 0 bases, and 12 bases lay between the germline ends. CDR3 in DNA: TGCGCCAGCAGCTCCTCCGGGACTCCGAACACCGGGGAGCTGTTTTTT. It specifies CASSSSGTPNTGELFF.

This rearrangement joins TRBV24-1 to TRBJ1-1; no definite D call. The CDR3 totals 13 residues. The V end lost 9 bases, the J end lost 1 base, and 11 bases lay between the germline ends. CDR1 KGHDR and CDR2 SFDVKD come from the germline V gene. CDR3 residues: CATRVGENTEAFF. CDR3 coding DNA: TGTGCCACCCGGGTAGGAGAGAACACTGAAGCTTTCTTT.

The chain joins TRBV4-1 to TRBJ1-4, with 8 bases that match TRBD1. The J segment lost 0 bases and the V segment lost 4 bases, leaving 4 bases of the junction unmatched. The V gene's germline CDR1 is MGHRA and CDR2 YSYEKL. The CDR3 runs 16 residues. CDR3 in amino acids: CASSPQQGATNEKLFF. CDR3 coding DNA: TGCGCCAGCAGCCCACAACAGGGGGCAACTAATGAAAAACTGTTTTTT.

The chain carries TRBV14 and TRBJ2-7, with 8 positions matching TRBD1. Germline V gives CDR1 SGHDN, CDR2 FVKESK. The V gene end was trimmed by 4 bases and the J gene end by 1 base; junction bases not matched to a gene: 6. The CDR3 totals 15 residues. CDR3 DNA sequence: TGTGCCAGCAGCCGGACAGGGACCCAATCCTACGAGCAGTACTTC. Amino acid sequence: CASSRTGTQSYEQYF.

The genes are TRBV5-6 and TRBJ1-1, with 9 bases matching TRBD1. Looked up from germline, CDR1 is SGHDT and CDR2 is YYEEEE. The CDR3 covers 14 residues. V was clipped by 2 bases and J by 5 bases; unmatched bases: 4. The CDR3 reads CASSLQGAPTEAFF. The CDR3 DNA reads TGTGCCAGCAGCTTACAGGGGGCGCCTACTGAAGCTTTCTTT.

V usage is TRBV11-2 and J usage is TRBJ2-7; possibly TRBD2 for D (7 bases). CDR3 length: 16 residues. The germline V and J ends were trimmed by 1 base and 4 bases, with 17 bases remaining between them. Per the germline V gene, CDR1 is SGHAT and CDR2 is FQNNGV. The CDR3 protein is CASSLGSGTRLYEQYF. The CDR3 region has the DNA TGTGCCAGCAGCTTAGGGAGCGGGACAAGACTTTACGAGCAGTACTTC.

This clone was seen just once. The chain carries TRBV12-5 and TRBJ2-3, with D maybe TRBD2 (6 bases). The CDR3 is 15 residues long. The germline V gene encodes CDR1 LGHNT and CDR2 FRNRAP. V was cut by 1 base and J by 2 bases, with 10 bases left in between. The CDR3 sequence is CASGLAGRVTDTQYF. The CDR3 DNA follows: TGTGCTAGTGGTTTGGCCGGGAGAGTCACAGATACGCAGTATTTT.

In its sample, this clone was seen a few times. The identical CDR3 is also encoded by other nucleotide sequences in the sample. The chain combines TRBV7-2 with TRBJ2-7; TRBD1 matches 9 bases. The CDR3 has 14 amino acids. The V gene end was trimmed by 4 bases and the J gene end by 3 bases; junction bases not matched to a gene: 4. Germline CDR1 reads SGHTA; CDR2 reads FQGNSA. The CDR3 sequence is CASSSTTGGYEQYF. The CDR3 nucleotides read TGTGCCAGCAGCTCCACGACAGGGGGCTACGAGCAGTACTTC. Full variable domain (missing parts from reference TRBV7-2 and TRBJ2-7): GAGVSQSPSNKVTEKGKDVELRCDPISGHTALYWYRQSLGQGLEFLIYFQGNSAPDKSGLPSDRFSAERTGGSVSTLTIQRTQQEDSAVYLCASSSTTGGYEQYFGPGTRLTVT.

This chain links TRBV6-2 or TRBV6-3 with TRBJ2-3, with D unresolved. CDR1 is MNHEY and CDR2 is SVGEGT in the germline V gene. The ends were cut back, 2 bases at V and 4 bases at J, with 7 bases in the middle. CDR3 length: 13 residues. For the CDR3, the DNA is TGTGCCAGCAGTTACGAGCGATCAGATACGCAGTATTTT. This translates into CASSYERSDTQYF.

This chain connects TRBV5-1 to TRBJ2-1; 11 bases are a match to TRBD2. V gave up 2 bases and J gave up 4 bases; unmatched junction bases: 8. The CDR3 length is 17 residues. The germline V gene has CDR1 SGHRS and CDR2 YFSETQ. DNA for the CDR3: TGCGCCAGCAGCTTTACTACCGGGACTAGCGGTTACAATGAGCAGTTCTTC. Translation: CASSFTTGTSGYNEQFF.

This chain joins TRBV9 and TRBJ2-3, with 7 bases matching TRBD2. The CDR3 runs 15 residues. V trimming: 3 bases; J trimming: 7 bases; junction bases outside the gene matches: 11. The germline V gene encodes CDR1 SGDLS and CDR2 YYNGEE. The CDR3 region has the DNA TGTGCCAGCAGCGGCCTCGGCTCTAGCGGCAATACGCAGTATTTT. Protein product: CASSGLGSSGNTQYF.

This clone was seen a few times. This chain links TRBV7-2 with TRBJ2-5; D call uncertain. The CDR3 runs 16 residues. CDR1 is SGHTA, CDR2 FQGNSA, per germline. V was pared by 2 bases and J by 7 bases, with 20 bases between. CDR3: CASSLKAGLEGLTQYF. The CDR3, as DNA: TGTGCCAGCAGCTTAAAGGCAGGCCTGGAAGGTCTGACCCAGTACTTC.

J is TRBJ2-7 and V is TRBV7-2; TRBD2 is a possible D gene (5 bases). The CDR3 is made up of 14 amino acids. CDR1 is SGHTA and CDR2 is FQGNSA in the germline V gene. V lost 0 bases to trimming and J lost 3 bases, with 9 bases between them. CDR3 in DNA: TGTGCCAGCAGCTTAGCCACCAGCGGCTACGAGCAGTACTTC. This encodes CASSLATSGYEQYF.

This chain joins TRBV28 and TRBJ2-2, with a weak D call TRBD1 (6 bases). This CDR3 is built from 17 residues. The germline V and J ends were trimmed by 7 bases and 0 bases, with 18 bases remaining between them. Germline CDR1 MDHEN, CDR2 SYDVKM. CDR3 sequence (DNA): TGTGCCAGCAACCCCCTCAGATGGACAGCGAACACCGGGGAGCTGTTTTTT. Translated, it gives CASNPLRWTANTGELFF.

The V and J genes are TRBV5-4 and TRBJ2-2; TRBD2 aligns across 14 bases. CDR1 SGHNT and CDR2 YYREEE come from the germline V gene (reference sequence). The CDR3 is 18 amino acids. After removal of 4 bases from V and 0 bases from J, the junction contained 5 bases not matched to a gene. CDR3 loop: CASSPGLAGAANTGELFF. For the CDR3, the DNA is TGTGCCAGCAGCCCGGGACTAGCGGGGGCCGCGAACACCGGGGAGCTGTTTTTT.

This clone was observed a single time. CDR3 in DNA: TGCAGCGTTTTGGGACAGCTTACCGGGGAGCTGTTTTTT. Its translation is CSVLGQLTGELFF. The gene calls are TRBV29-1 and TRBJ2-2; 7 bases agree with TRBD1. Germline lookup yields CDR1 SQVTM and CDR2 ANQGSEA. Trimming took 5 bases from V and 5 from J; bases not matched to a gene: 5. The CDR3 length is 13 residues.

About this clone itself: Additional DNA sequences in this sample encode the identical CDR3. CDR3 region: CASSRLAGPTTGELFF. The CDR3 bases are TGTGCCAGCAGCCGACTAGCGGGACCGACCACCGGGGAGCTGTTTTTT. J is TRBJ2-2 and V is TRBV7-8, with 11 bases identical to TRBD2. This CDR3 comprises 16 residues. The trim removed 5 bases at V and 4 bases at J, leaving 6 bases unmatched. Germline V lookup: CDR1 SGHVS, CDR2 FQNEAQ.

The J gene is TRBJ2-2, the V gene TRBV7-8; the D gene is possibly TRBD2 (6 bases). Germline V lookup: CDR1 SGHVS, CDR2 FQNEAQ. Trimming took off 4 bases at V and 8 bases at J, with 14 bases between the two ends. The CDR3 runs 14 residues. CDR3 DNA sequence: TGTGCCAGCAGCTCGGGACCCGGAGGGGGGGAGCTGTTTTTT. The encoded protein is CASSSGPGGGELFF.